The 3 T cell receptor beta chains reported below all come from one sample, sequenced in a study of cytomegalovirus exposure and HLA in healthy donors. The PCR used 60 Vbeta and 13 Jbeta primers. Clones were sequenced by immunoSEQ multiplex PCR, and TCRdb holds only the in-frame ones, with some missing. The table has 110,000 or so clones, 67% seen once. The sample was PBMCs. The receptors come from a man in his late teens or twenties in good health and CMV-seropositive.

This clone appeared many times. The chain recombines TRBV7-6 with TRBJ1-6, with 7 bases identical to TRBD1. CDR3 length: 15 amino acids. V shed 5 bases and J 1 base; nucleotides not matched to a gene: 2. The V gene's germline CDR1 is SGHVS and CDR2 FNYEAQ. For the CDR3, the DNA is TGTGCCAGCAGCATGGACAGGTCCTATAATTCACCCCTCCACTTT. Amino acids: CASSMDRSYNSPLHF.

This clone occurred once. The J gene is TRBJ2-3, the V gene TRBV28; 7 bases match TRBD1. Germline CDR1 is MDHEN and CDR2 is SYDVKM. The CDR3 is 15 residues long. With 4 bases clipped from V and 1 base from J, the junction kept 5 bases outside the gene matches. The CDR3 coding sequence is TGTGCCAGCAGTTCCGGTACAGGGGGCACAGATACGCAGTATTTT. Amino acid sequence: CASSSGTGGTDTQYF.

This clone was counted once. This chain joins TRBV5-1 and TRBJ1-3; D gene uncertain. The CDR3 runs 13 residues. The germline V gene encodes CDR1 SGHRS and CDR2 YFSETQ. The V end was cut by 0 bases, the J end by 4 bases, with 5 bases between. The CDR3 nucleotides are TGCGCCAGCAGCTTGGGAGGGGGAAACACCATATATTTT. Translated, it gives CASSLGGGNTIYF.